Listed below are T cell receptor beta chains from one sample, sequenced in a study of CD8+ T cells in alopecia areata. Some clones are missing from TCRdb's copy, which holds only in-frame ones; the method was immunoSEQ multiplex PCR. The table records some 170,000 clones, less than 75% of them present only once. Sample: CD4+ T cells sorted from blood, taken between weeks 55 and 65, from a patient treated with tofacitinib. The receptors here all came from a human donor with alopecia areata. CDR3s include the opening cysteine and the closing phenylalanine or tryptophan. A D gene is named only where the DNA matches it firmly. The size of a clone is reported for some rows only, either as once, few or many, or as a class for expanded clones.

d_gene: .
abundance: .
v_gene: TRBV7-8
j_gene: TRBJ2-5
CDR3nt: TGTGCCAGCAGCTTAGTGGGAGGGGGCGCGGAGACCCAGTACTTC
CDR3aa: CASSLVGGGAETQYF

d_gene: .
abundance: few
v_gene: TRBV29-1
j_gene: TRBJ1-3
CDR3nt: TGCAGCGTTGAGGCCCGTCACTCTGGAAACACCATATATTTT
CDR3aa: CSVEARHSGNTIYF

d_gene: .
abundance: .
v_gene: TRBV30
j_gene: TRBJ2-5
CDR3nt: TGTGCCTGGAGTGGACAGGGAGGCTGGGAGACCCAGTACTTC
CDR3aa: CAWSGQGGWETQYF

d_gene: .
abundance: .
v_gene: TRBV29-1
j_gene: TRBJ2-5
CDR3nt: TGCACCGGGGGCCCAACTCAAGAGACCCAGTACTTC
CDR3aa: CTGGPTQETQYF

d_gene: .
abundance: .
v_gene: TRBV29-1
j_gene: TRBJ1-1
CDR3nt: TGCAGCGTTGAACAGGGTGTTACTGAAGCTTTCTTT
CDR3aa: CSVEQGVTEAFF

d_gene: .
abundance: .
v_gene: TRBV28
j_gene: TRBJ1-5
CDR3nt: TGTGTCGCCGGGAGGGGGGGCGAAGGCAATCAGCCCCAGCATTTT
CDR3aa: CVAGRGGEGNQPQHF

d_gene: .
abundance: .
v_gene: TRBV29-1
j_gene: TRBJ1-1
CDR3nt: TGCAGCGTTGTAAGGGTACTCAGGGGCACTGAAGCTTTCTTT
CDR3aa: CSVVRVLRGTEAFF

d_gene: .
abundance: .
v_gene: TRBV20-1
j_gene: TRBJ2-5
CDR3nt: TGCAGTGCTAGAACAGAGACCCAGTACTTC
CDR3aa: CSARTETQYF

d_gene: .
abundance: .
v_gene: TRBV6-5
j_gene: TRBJ2-7
CDR3nt: TGTGCCAGCAGTTCCCAAGGGGGGTACTACGAGCAGTACTTC
CDR3aa: CASSSQGGYYEQYF

d_gene: .
abundance: few
v_gene: TRBV9
j_gene: TRBJ1-2
CDR3nt: TGTGCCAGCAGCGTCTCGGGGTCCTATGGCTACACCTTC
CDR3aa: CASSVSGSYGYTF

d_gene: TRBD2
abundance: few
v_gene: TRBV5-1
j_gene: TRBJ2-1
CDR3nt: TGCGCCAGCAGGGAGACTAGCACGAACAATGAGCAGTTCTTC
CDR3aa: CASRETSTNNEQFF

d_gene: TRBD2
abundance: few
v_gene: TRBV6-5
j_gene: TRBJ2-2
CDR3nt: TGTGCCAGCAGCCGGACTAGCTGGTTGGAGCTGTTTTTT
CDR3aa: CASSRTSWLELFF

d_gene: .
abundance: once
v_gene: TRBV29-1
j_gene: TRBJ1-1
CDR3nt: TGCAGCGTACTAGTACAGGGTAAAGACACTGAAGCTTTCTTT
CDR3aa: CSVLVQGKDTEAFF

d_gene: TRBD2
abundance: .
v_gene: TRBV5-1
j_gene: TRBJ2-3
CDR3nt: TGCGCCAGCAGCGGCGGGAGACAGATAGATACGCAGTATTTT
CDR3aa: CASSGGRQIDTQYF

d_gene: .
abundance: .
v_gene: TRBV25-1
j_gene: TRBJ1-4
CDR3nt: TGTGCCAGCAGTGCGTACAGCGCCCGAAATGAAAAACTGTTTTTT
CDR3aa: CASSAYSARNEKLFF

d_gene: .
abundance: few
v_gene: TRBV6-1
j_gene: TRBJ2-2
CDR3nt: TGTGCCAGCAGTGATCAGGGCTACACCGGGGAGCTGTTTTTT
CDR3aa: CASSDQGYTGELFF

d_gene: TRBD2
abundance: few
v_gene: TRBV29-1
j_gene: TRBJ2-1
CDR3nt: TGCAGCGGGAGCGGGGGCCGAGGCAATGAGCAGTTCTTC
CDR3aa: CSGSGGRGNEQFF

d_gene: TRBD2
abundance: .
v_gene: TRBV7-2
j_gene: TRBJ2-5
CDR3nt: TGTGCCAGCAGCTTAGCAGCGGGGGGGCGGGAGACCCAGTACTTC
CDR3aa: CASSLAAGGRETQYF

d_gene: .
abundance: few
v_gene: TRBV2
j_gene: TRBJ1-5
CDR3nt: TGTGCCAGCAGTCGGGGATATCAAGGCAATCAGCCCCAGCATTTT
CDR3aa: CASSRGYQGNQPQHF

d_gene: TRBD1
abundance: .
v_gene: TRBV9
j_gene: TRBJ1-1
CDR3nt: TGTGCCAGCAGCGTAGCCCCCGGGACAGGGAACACTGAAGCTTTCTTT
CDR3aa: CASSVAPGTGNTEAFF

d_gene: TRBD2
abundance: .
v_gene: TRBV4-1
j_gene: TRBJ2-6
CDR3nt: TGCGCCAGCAGCCAAGGGGACTACGGCCCTGGGGCCAACGTCCTGACTTTC
CDR3aa: CASSQGDYGPGANVLTF

d_gene: TRBD2
abundance: once
v_gene: TRBV9
j_gene: TRBJ2-2
CDR3nt: TGTGCCAGCAGCTCCCGTGGAGCGGGGGGGCGAGGGGAGCTGTTTTTT
CDR3aa: CASSSRGAGGRGELFF

d_gene: .
abundance: .
v_gene: TRBV10-3
j_gene: TRBJ2-3
CDR3nt: TGTGCCATCAGTGTCTTTCTCGGGGAAACGCAGTATTTT
CDR3aa: CAISVFLGETQYF

d_gene: TRBD1
abundance: .
v_gene: TRBV7-3
j_gene: TRBJ1-1
CDR3nt: TGTGCCAGCAGCGCTTGGGACAGTCCGAACACTGAAGCTTTCTTT
CDR3aa: CASSAWDSPNTEAFF

d_gene: .
abundance: .
v_gene: TRBV15
j_gene: TRBJ1-1
CDR3nt: TGTGCCACCAGTATAACAAAGAACACTGAAGCTTTCTTT
CDR3aa: CATSITKNTEAFF

d_gene: .
abundance: .
v_gene: TRBV5-6
j_gene: TRBJ2-5
CDR3nt: TGTGCCAGCAGCCCCTTGGGACACCAAGAGACCCAGTACTTC
CDR3aa: CASSPLGHQETQYF

d_gene: TRBD2
abundance: .
v_gene: TRBV7-2
j_gene: TRBJ2-5
CDR3nt: TGTGCCAGCAGGCGGGGGGGCGTCCAAGAGACCCAGTACTTC
CDR3aa: CASRRGGVQETQYF

d_gene: .
abundance: .
v_gene: TRBV5-1
j_gene: TRBJ2-1
CDR3nt: TGCGCCAGCAGCCGGACAGACCTGGATGTCGGGCAGTTCTTC
CDR3aa: CASSRTDLDVGQFF

d_gene: .
abundance: .
v_gene: TRBV25-1
j_gene: TRBJ2-7
CDR3nt: TGTGCCAGCAGCGGGGGCAGCTACGAGCAGTACTTC
CDR3aa: CASSGGSYEQYF

d_gene: .
abundance: .
v_gene: TRBV23-1
j_gene: TRBJ1-6
CDR3nt: TGCGCCAGCGGCCGACAGACTTCACCCCTCCACTTT
CDR3aa: CASGRQTSPLHF

d_gene: .
abundance: .
v_gene: TRBV4-1
j_gene: TRBJ2-5
CDR3nt: TGCGCCAGCAGCCAAGGAGTAGGGTCCAGGACCCAGTACTTC
CDR3aa: CASSQGVGSRTQYF

d_gene: .
abundance: .
v_gene: TRBV5-1
j_gene: TRBJ2-5
CDR3nt: TGCGCCAGCAGCTCCCAGAACCTTCAAGAGACCCAGTACTTC
CDR3aa: CASSSQNLQETQYF

d_gene: .
abundance: .
v_gene: TRBV7-7
j_gene: TRBJ2-5
CDR3nt: TGTGCCAGCAGCTTAGGGAGGACAGTCCTCCAAGAGACCCAGTACTTC
CDR3aa: CASSLGRTVLQETQYF

d_gene: TRBD1
abundance: .
v_gene: TRBV5-6
j_gene: TRBJ2-5
CDR3nt: TGTGCCAGCAGCGTGGGACAGGGAGAGACCCAGTACTTC
CDR3aa: CASSVGQGETQYF

d_gene: TRBD1
abundance: .
v_gene: TRBV4-2
j_gene: TRBJ1-5
CDR3nt: TGTGCCAGCAGCCAGAGGGTAACAGGGGCCCGTAGCAATCAGCCCCAGCATTTT
CDR3aa: CASSQRVTGARSNQPQHF

d_gene: .
abundance: once
v_gene: TRBV2
j_gene: TRBJ2-5
CDR3nt: TGTGCCAGCAGAGGAAGAACGTCAGGGTTCCAAGAGACCCAGTACTTC
CDR3aa: CASRGRTSGFQETQYF

d_gene: .
abundance: .
v_gene: TRBV30
j_gene: TRBJ1-2
CDR3nt: TGTGCCTGGAGTCTTGGGTTGGGGGCGTATGGCTACACCTTC
CDR3aa: CAWSLGLGAYGYTF

d_gene: .
abundance: once
v_gene: TRBV11-2
j_gene: TRBJ1-6
CDR3nt: TGTGCCAGCAGCTCCCTACAGGGTGGATCACCCCTCCACTTT
CDR3aa: CASSSLQGGSPLHF

d_gene: TRBD2
abundance: .
v_gene: TRBV15
j_gene: TRBJ2-1
CDR3nt: TGTGCCACCAGCAGAGACTATAGCGGGGCTGGCAATGAGCAGTTCTTC
CDR3aa: CATSRDYSGAGNEQFF

d_gene: .
abundance: .
v_gene: TRBV10-3
j_gene: TRBJ2-5
CDR3nt: TGTGCCATCAGTGATGGGCAGGGTTTTACGGAGACCCAGTACTTC
CDR3aa: CAISDGQGFTETQYF

d_gene: TRBD1
abundance: .
v_gene: TRBV7-9
j_gene: TRBJ2-7
CDR3nt: TGTGCCAGCAGCCATACTGATTCCGGGACAGGGGGCTCCTACGAGCAGTACTTC
CDR3aa: CASSHTDSGTGGSYEQYF

d_gene: .
abundance: .
v_gene: TRBV14
j_gene: TRBJ1-2
CDR3nt: TGTGCCAGCAGCCCTATCGGGTCTAACTATGGCTACACCTTC
CDR3aa: CASSPIGSNYGYTF

d_gene: .
abundance: .
v_gene: TRBV6-6
j_gene: TRBJ1-6
CDR3nt: TGTGCCAGCAGTTACCCGGGACTCGGAGCGTTACCCCTCCACTTT
CDR3aa: CASSYPGLGALPLHF

d_gene: .
abundance: .
v_gene: TRBV19
j_gene: TRBJ2-1
CDR3nt: TGTGCCAGTAGTATATCGAGGCGTCAGTTCTTC
CDR3aa: CASSISRRQFF

d_gene: .
abundance: few
v_gene: TRBV7-9
j_gene: TRBJ1-3
CDR3nt: TGTGCCAGCAGCTCCCGCCGGACACCTGGAAACACCATATATTTT
CDR3aa: CASSSRRTPGNTIYF

d_gene: TRBD1
abundance: .
v_gene: TRBV25-1
j_gene: TRBJ1-4
CDR3nt: TGTGCCAGCGGACCCGGGACAGACGGAGAAAAACTGTTTTTT
CDR3aa: CASGPGTDGEKLFF

d_gene: .
abundance: .
v_gene: TRBV30
j_gene: TRBJ1-5
CDR3nt: TGTGCCTGGAGCGTGCAGATGGGGGGGAAGAATCAGCCCCAGCATTTT
CDR3aa: CAWSVQMGGKNQPQHF

d_gene: .
abundance: .
v_gene: TRBV2
j_gene: TRBJ1-1
CDR3nt: TGTGCCAGCAGCCCACAGGGCAACACTGAAGCTTTCTTT
CDR3aa: CASSPQGNTEAFF

d_gene: .
abundance: .
v_gene: TRBV7-2
j_gene: TRBJ1-2
CDR3nt: TGTGCCAGCAGCTTTGAACTCACAGGGAATGGCTACACCTTC
CDR3aa: CASSFELTGNGYTF

d_gene: .
abundance: once
v_gene: TRBV7-3
j_gene: TRBJ2-1
CDR3nt: TGTGCCAGCAGCCCCCAGGGCGGATCCTACAATGAGCAGTTCTTC
CDR3aa: CASSPQGGSYNEQFF

d_gene: .
abundance: .
v_gene: TRBV19
j_gene: TRBJ2-1
CDR3nt: TGTGCCAGTACTACACGGGTTTTCTTC
CDR3aa: CASTTRVFF

d_gene: .
abundance: few
v_gene: TRBV29-1
j_gene: TRBJ2-5
CDR3nt: TGCAGCGTTGATTCTGGTGAGACCCAGTACTTC
CDR3aa: CSVDSGETQYF

d_gene: TRBD1
abundance: .
v_gene: TRBV4-2
j_gene: TRBJ2-7
CDR3nt: TGTGCCAGCAGCCTCCGGGACAGAGAGCAGTACTTC
CDR3aa: CASSLRDREQYF

d_gene: .
abundance: .
v_gene: TRBV9
j_gene: TRBJ2-1
CDR3nt: TGTGCCAGCACCTCGGGGGGCCGGGATGAGCAGTTCTTC
CDR3aa: CASTSGGRDEQFF

d_gene: TRBD1
abundance: few
v_gene: TRBV7-8
j_gene: TRBJ1-2
CDR3nt: TGTGCCAGCAGCCCCGACAGGGCCGGCTATGGCTACACCTTC
CDR3aa: CASSPDRAGYGYTF

d_gene: .
abundance: .
v_gene: TRBV29-1
j_gene: TRBJ1-1
CDR3nt: TGCAGCGTTGACTCTCGGGTCACTGAAGCTTTCTTT
CDR3aa: CSVDSRVTEAFF

d_gene: TRBD1
abundance: .
v_gene: TRBV30
j_gene: TRBJ1-2
CDR3nt: TGTGCCTGGAGTTCGACAGGGGAGGGCTACACCTTC
CDR3aa: CAWSSTGEGYTF

d_gene: .
abundance: .
v_gene: TRBV10-3
j_gene: TRBJ1-1
CDR3nt: TGTGCCTCCAACACCGGGACAACCAACACTGAAGCTTTCTTT
CDR3aa: CASNTGTTNTEAFF

d_gene: TRBD2
abundance: .
v_gene: TRBV9
j_gene: TRBJ2-3
CDR3nt: TGTGCCAGCAGCACCCGACTAGCGGGGGGCACAGATACGCAGTATTTT
CDR3aa: CASSTRLAGGTDTQYF

d_gene: .
abundance: once
v_gene: TRBV7-9
j_gene: TRBJ2-3
CDR3nt: TGTGCCAGCAGCCCGAAAAGTCAGTTAGATACGCAGTATTTT
CDR3aa: CASSPKSQLDTQYF